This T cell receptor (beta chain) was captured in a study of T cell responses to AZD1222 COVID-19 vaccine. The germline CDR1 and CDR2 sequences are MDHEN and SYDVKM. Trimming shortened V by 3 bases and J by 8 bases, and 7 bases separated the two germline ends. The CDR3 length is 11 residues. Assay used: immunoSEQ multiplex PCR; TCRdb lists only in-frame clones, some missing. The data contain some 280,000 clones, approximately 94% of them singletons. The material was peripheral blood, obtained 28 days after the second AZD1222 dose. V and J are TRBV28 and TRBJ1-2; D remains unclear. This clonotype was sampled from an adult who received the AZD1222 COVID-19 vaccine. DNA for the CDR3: TGTGCCAGCAGTTTCGAGTGGGGCTACACCTTC. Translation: CASSFEWGYTF.